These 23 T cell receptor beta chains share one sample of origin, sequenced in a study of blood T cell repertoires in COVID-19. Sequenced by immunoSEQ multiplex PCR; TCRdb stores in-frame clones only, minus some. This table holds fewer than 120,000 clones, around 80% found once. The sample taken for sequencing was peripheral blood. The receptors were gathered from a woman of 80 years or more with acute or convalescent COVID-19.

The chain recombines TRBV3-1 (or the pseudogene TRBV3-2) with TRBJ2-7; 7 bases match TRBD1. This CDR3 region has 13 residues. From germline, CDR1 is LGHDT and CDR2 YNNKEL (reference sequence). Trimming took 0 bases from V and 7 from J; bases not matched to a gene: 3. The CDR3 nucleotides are TGTGCCAGCAGCCAAGAAGGGGGCGAAGAGCAGTACTTC. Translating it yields CASSQEGGEEQYF.

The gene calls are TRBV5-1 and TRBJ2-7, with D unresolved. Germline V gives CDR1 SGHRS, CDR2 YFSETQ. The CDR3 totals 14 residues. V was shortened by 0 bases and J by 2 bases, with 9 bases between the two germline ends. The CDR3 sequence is CASSLGQLPYEQYF. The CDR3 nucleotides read TGCGCCAGCAGCTTGGGACAACTCCCCTACGAGCAGTACTTC.

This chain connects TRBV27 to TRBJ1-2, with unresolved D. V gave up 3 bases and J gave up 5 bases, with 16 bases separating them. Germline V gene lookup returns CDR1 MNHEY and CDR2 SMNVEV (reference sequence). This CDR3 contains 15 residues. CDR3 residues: CASSFTGIGHYGYTF. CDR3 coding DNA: TGTGCCAGCAGTTTTACCGGGATAGGGCATTATGGCTACACCTTC.

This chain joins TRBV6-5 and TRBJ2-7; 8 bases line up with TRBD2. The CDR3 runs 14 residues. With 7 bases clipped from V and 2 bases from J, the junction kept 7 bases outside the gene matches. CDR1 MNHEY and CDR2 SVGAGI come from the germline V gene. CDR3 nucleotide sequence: TGTGCCAGCATGTATCAGCGGGAGACCTACGAGCAGTACTTC. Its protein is CASMYQRETYEQYF.

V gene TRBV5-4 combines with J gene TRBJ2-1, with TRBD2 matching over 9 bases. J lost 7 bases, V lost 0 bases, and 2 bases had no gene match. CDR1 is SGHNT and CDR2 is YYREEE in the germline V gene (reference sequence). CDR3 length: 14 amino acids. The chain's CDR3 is CASSLEAGGNEQFF. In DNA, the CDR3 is TGTGCCAGCAGCTTGGAGGCGGGAGGGAATGAGCAGTTCTTC.

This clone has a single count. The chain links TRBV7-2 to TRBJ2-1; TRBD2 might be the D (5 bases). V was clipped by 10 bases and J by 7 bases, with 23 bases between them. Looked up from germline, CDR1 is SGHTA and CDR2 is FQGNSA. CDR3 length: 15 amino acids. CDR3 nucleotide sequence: TGTGCCACGAACCGGGCATTAGGAGGCGCGAATGAGCAGTTCTTC. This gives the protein CATNRALGGANEQFF. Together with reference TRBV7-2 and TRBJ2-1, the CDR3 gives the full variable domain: GAGVSQSPSNKVTEKGKDVELRCDPISGHTALYWYRQSLGQGLEFLIYFQGNSAPDKSGLPSDRFSAERTGGSVSTLTIQRTQQEDSAVYLCATNRALGGANEQFFGPGTRLTVL.

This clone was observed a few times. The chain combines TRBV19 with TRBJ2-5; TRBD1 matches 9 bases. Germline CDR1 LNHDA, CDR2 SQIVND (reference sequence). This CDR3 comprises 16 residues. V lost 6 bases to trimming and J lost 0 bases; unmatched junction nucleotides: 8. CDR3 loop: CASSTRRTGDQETQYF. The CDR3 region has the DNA TGTGCCAGTAGCACCCGGCGGACAGGGGACCAAGAGACCCAGTACTTC.

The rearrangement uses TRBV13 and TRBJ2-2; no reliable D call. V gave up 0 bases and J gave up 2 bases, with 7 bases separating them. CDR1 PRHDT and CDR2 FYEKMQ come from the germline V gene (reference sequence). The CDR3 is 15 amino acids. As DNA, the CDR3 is TGTGCCAGCAGCTTAGGTGGCTCCAACACCGGGGAGCTGTTTTTT. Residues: CASSLGGSNTGELFF.

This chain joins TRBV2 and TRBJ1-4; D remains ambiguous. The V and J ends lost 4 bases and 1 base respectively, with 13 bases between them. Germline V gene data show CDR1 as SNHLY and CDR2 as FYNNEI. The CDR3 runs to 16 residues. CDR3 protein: CASSGESLRTNEKLFF. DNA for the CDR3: TGTGCCAGCAGTGGGGAGAGTCTGAGAACTAATGAAAAACTGTTTTTT.

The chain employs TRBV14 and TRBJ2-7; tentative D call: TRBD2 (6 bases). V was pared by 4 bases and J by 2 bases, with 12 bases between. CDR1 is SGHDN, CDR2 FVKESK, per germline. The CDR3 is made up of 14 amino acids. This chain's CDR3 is CASSLIADPYEQYF. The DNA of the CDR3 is TGTGCCAGCAGCCTTATAGCGGACCCCTACGAGCAGTACTTC.

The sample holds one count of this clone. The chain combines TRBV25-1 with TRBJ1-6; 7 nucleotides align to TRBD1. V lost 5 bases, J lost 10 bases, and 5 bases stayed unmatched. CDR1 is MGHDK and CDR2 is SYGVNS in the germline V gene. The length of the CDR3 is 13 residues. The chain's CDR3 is CASSPQGDSPLHF. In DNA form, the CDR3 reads TGTGCCAGCAGTCCCCAGGGGGACTCACCCCTCCACTTT.

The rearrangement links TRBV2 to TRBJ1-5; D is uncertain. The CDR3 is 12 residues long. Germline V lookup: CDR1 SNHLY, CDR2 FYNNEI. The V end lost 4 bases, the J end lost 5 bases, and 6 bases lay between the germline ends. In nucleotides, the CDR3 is TGTGCCAGCAGTGGTATTGATCAGCCCCAGCATTTT. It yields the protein CASSGIDQPQHF.

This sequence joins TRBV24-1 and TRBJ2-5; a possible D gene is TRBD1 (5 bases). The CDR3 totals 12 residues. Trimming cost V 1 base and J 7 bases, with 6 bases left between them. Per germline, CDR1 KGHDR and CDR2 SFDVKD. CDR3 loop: CATSDFGATQYF. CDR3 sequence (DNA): TGTGCCACCAGTGATTTTGGGGCGACCCAGTACTTC.

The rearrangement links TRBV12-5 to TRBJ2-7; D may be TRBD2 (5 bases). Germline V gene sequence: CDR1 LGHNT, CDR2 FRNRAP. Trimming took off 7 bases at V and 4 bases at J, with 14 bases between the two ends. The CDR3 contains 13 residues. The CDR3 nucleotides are TGTGCTAGTGCCGGAGTGACTACATACGAGCAGTACTTC. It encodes CASAGVTTYEQYF.

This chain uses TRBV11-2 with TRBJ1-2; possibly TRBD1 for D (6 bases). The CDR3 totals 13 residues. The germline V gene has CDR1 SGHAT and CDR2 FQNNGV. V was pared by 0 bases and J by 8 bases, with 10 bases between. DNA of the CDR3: TGTGCCAGCAGCTTAGAGGGGGGGCGAGGCTACACCTTC. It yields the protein CASSLEGGRGYTF.

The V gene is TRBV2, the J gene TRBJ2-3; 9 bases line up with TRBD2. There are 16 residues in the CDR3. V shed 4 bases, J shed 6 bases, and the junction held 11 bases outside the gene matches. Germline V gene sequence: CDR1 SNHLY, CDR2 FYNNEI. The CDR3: CASSGSTSGRADTQYF. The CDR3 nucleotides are TGTGCCAGCAGTGGTTCTACTAGCGGGCGAGCGGATACGCAGTATTTT.

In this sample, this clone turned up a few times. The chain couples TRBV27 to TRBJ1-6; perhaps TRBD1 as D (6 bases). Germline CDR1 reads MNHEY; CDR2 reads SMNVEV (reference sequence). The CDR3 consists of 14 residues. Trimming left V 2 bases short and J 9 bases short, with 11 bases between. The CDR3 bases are TGTGCCAGCAGTTTACAGGGGAATGGTTCACCCCTCCACTTT. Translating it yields CASSLQGNGSPLHF.

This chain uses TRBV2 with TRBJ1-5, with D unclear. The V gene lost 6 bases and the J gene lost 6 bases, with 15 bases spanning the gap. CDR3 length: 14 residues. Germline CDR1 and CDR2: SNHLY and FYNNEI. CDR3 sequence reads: CASREGPSTQPQHF. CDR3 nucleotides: TGTGCCAGCAGGGAGGGTCCCTCCACTCAGCCCCAGCATTTT.

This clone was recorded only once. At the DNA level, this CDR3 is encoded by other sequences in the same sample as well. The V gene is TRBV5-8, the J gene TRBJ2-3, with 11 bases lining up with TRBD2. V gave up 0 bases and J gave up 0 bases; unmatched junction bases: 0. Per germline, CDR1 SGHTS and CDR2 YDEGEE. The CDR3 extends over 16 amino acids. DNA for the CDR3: TGTGCCAGCAGCTTGGGACTAGCGGGGAGCACAGATACGCAGTATTTT. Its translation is CASSLGLAGSTDTQYF.

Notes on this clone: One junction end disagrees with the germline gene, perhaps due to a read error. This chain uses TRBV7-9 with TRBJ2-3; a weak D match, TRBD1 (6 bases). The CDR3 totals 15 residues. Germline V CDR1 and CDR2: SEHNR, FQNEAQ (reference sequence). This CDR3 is CASNLQGTGTDTQYF. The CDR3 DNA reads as TGTGCCAGCAACTTACAGGGAACCGGCACAGATACGCAGTATTTT.

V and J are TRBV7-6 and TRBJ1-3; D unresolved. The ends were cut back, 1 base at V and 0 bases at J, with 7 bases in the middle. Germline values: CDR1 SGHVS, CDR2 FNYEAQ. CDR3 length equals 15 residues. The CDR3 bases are TGTGCCAGCAGCTTAGTTGCTAACTCTGGAAACACCATATATTTT. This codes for CASSLVANSGNTIYF.

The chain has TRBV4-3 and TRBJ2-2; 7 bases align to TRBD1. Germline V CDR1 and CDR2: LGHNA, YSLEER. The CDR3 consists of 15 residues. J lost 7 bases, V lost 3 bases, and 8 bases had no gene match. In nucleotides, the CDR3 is TGCGCCAGCAGCCAGCTGACAGGGTTGGGCGGGGAGCTGTTTTTT. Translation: CASSQLTGLGGELFF.

CDR3 amino acids: CASSLEQASYEQYF. As DNA, the CDR3 is TGTGCCAGCAGCTTAGAGCAGGCCAGCTACGAGCAGTACTTC. The chain employs TRBV7-2 and TRBJ2-7, with D uncertain. The CDR3 runs 14 residues. Germline V lookup: CDR1 SGHTA, CDR2 FQGNSA. Between the trimmed V and J ends, which lost 1 base and 3 bases, there was a span of 10 bases.